Reported below is one T cell receptor (beta chain). Its antigen remains unidentified. These data are taken from a study of cytomegalovirus exposure and HLA in healthy donors. CDR1 SGHNT and CDR2 YYREEE come from the germline V gene (reference sequence). This CDR3 spans 15 amino acids. The V gene lost 0 bases and the J gene lost 3 bases, with 11 bases spanning the gap. Study conclusions and caveats: A missense DCLRE1C variant was associated with V- and J-gene trimming of TCR beta chains in a later analysis, and an independent cohort replicated the association. Under in vitro conditions, a few CMV-associated chains were confirmed as specific for CMV antigens.

The study ran its PCR with 60 Vbeta and 13 Jbeta primers. The protocol was immunoSEQ multiplex PCR, while the TCRdb copy is restricted to in-frame clones and leaves out a portion. The repertoire includes 130,000 to 150,000 clones, 65% to 85% of them detected once, and more than 4% sits in the top ten. The donors comprised healthy bone marrow donors. The chain uses TRBV5-4 and TRBJ2-3, with a possible D match to TRBD1 (7 bases). The sequenced material came from PBMCs. This receptor was taken from a middle-aged woman in good health and CMV-seropositive. The CDR3 sequence is CASSLGGTATDTQYF. In DNA, the CDR3 is TGTGCCAGCAGCTTGGGCGGGACAGCGACAGATACGCAGTATTTT.